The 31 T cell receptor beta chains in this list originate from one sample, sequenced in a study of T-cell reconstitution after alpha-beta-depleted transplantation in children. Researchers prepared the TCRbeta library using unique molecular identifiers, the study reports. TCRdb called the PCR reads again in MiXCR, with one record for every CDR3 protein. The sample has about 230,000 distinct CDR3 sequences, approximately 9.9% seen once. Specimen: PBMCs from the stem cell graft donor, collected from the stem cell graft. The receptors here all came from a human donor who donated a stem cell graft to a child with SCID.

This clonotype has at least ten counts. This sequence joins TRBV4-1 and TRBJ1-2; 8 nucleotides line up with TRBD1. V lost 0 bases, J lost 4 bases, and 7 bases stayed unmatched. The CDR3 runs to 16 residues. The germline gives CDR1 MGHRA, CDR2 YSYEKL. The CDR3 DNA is TGCGCCAGCAGCCAAGATGAATGGGACAGGCTCTATGGCTACACCTTC. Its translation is CASSQDEWDRLYGYTF.

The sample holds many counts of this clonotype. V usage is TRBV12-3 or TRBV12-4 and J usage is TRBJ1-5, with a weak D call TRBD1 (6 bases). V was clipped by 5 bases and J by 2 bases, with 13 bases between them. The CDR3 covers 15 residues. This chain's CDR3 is CASSPGAPGNQPQHF. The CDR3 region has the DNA TGTGCCAGCAGTCCGGGGGCGCCGGGCAATCAGCCCCAGCATTTT.

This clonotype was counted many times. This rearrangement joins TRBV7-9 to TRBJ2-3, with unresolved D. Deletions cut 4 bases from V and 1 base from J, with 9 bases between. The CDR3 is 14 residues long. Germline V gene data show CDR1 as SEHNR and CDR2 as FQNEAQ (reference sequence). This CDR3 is CASSSRTGTDTQYF. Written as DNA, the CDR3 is TGTGCCAGCAGCTCAAGGACCGGCACAGATACGCAGTATTTT.

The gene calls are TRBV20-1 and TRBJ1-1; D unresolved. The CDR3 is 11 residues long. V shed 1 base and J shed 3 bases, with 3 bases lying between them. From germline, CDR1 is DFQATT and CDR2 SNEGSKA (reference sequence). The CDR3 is CSARGYTEAFF. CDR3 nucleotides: TGCAGTGCTAGAGGTTACACTGAAGCTTTCTTT.

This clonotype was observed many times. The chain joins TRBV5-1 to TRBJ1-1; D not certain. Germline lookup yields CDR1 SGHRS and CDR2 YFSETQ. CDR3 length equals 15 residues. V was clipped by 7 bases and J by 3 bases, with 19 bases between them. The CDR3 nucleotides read TGCGCCAGCGGCCGACTCGGGATTCCCCACACTGAAGCTTTCTTT. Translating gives CASGRLGIPHTEAFF.

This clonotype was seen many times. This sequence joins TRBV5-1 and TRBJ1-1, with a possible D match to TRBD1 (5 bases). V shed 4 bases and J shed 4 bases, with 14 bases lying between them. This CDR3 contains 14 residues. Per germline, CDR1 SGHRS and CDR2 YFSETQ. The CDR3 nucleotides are TGCGCCAGCAGCCAGGAGCTCGACAGCACTGAAGCTTTCTTT. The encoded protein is CASSQELDSTEAFF.

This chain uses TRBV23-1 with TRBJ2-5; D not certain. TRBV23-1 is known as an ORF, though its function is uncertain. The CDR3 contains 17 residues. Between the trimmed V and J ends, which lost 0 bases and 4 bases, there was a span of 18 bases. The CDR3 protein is CASSQSATALVTETQYF. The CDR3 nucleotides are TGCGCCAGCAGTCAATCGGCCACAGCGTTGGTAACAGAGACCCAGTACTTC.

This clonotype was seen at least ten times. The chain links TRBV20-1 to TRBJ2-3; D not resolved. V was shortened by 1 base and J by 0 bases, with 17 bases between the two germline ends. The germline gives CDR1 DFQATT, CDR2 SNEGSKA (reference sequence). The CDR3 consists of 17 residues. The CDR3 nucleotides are TGCAGTGCTAGAGGTTGGAATTGGCTAGTTAGCACAGATACGCAGTATTTT. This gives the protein CSARGWNWLVSTDTQYF.

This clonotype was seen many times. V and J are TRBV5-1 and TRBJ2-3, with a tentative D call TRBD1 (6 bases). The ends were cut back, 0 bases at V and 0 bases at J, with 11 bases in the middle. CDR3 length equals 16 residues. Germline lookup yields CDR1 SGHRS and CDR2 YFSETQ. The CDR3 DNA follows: TGCGCCAGCAGCTTGGAAGGGACAACTAGCACAGATACGCAGTATTTT. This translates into CASSLEGTTSTDTQYF.

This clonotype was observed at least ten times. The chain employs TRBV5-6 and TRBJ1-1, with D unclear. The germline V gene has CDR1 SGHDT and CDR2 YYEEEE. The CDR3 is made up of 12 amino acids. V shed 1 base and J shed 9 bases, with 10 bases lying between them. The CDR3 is CASSLRGVQAFF. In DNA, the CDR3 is TGTGCCAGCAGCTTGCGCGGGGTTCAAGCTTTCTTT.

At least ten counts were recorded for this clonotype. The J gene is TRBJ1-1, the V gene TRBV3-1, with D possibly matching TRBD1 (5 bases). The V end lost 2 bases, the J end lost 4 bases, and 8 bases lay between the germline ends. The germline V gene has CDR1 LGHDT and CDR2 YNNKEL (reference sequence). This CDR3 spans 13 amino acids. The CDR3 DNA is TGTGCCAGCAGCCAATTAGGGGCCACTGAAGCTTTCTTT. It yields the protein CASSQLGATEAFF.

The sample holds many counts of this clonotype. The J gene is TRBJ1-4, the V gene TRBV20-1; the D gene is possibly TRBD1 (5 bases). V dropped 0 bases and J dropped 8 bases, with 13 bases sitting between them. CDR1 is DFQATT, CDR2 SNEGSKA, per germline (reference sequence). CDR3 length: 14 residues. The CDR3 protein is CSARDRGEGEKLFF. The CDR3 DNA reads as TGCAGTGCTAGAGATCGGGGGGAAGGCGAAAAACTGTTTTTT.

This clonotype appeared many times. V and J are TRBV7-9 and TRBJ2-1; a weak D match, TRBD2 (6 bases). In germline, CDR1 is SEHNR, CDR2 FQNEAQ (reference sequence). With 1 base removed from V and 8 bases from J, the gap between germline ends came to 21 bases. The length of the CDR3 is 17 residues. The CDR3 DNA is TGTGCCAGCAGCTTAGGGGCCGTGGGGGACTTTAGGGATGAGCAGTTCTTC. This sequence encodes CASSLGAVGDFRDEQFF.

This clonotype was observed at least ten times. This CDR3 reads CASSGQPNTGELFF. CDR3 DNA: TGTGCCAGCAGTGGACAGCCGAACACCGGGGAGCTGTTTTTT. This sequence joins TRBV7-2 and TRBJ2-2, with TRBD1 as a possible D gene (6 bases). The CDR3 spans 14 residues. The V end was cut by 6 bases, the J end by 0 bases, with 8 bases between. Germline V CDR1 and CDR2: SGHTA, FQGNSA.

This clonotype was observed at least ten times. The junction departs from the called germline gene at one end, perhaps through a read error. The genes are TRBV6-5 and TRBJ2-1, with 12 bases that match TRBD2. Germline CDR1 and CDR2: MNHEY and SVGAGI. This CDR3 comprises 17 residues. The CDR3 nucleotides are TGTGCCAGCAGTAACTCGAGACTAGCGGGGGCCTACAATGAGCAGTTCTTC. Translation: CASSNSRLAGAYNEQFF.

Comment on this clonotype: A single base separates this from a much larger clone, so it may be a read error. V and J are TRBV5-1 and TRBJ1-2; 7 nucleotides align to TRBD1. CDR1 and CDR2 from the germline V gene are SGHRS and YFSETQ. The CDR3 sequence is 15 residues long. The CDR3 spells CASSLGWRQGGGYSF. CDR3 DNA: TGCGCCAGCAGCTTGGGCTGGAGACAGGGAGGCGGCTACTCCTTC.

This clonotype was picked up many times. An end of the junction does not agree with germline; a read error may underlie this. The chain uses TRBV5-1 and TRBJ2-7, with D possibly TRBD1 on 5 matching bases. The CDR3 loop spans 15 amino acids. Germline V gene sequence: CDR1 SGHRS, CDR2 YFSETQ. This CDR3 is CASSLAPGSSYEQYF. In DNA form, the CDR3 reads TGTGCCAGCAGCTTGGCCCCAGGGTCCTCCTACGAGCAGTACTTC. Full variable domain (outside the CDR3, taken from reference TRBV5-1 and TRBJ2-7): KAGVTQTPRYLIKTRGQQVTLSCSPISGHRSVSWYQQTPGQGLQFLFEYFSETQRNKGNFPGRFSGRQFSNSRSEMNVSTLELGDSALYLCASSLAPGSSYEQYFGPGTRLTVT.

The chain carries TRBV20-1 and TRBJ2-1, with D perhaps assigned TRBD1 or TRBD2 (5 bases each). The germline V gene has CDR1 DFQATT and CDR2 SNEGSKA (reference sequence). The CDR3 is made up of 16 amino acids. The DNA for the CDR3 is TGCTGCTTTAGGGGCCCGGCGGCGGGCTCCTACAATGAGCAGTTCTTC. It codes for CCFRGPAAGSYNEQFF.

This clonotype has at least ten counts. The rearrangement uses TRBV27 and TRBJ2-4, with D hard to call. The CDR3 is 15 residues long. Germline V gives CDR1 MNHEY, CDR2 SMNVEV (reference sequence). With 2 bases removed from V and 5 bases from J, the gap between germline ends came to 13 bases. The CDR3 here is CASSLHHSSQNIQYF. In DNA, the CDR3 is TGTGCCAGCAGTTTACATCACAGTAGCCAAAACATTCAGTACTTC.

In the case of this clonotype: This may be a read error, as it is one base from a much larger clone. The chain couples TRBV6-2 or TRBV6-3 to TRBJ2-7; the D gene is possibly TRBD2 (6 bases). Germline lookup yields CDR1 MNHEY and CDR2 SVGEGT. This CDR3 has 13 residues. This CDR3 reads CARSYGTFLEQYF. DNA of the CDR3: TGTGCCCGCAGTTACGGGACTTTCCTCGAGCAGTACTTC.

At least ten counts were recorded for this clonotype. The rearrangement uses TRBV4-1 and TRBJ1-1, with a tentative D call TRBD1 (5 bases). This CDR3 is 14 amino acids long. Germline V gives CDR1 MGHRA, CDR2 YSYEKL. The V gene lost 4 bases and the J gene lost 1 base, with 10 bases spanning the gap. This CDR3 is CASSPRGENTEAFF. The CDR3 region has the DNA TGCGCCAGCAGCCCACGGGGGGAGAACACTGAAGCTTTCTTT.

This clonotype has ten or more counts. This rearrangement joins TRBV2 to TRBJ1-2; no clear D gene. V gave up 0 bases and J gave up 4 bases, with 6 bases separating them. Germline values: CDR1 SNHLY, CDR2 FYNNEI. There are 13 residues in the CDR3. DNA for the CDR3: TGTGCCAGCAGTGAAGCGGAGCGCTATGGCTACACCTTC. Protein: CASSEAERYGYTF.

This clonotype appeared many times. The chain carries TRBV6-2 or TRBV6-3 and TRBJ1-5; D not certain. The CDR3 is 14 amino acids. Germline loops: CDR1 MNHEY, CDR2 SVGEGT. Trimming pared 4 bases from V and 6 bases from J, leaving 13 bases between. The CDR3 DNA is TGTGCCAGCAGTTCCCCCAAAGCGGGTCAGCCCCAGCATTTT. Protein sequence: CASSSPKAGQPQHF.

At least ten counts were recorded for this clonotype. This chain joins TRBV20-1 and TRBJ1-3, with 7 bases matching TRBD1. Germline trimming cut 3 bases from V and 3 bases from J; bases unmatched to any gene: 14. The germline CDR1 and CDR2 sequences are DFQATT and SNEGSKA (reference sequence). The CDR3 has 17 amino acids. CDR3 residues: CSARGVVSGTDGNTIYF. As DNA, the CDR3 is TGCAGTGCTAGGGGGGTCGTTTCGGGGACAGATGGAAACACCATATATTTT.

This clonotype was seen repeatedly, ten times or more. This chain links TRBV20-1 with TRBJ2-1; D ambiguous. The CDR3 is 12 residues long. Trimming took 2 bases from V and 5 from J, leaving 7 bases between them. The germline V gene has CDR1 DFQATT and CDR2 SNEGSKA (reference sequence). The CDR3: CSARKNDNEQFF. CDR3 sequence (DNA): TGCAGTGCTAGAAAAAACGACAATGAGCAGTTCTTC.

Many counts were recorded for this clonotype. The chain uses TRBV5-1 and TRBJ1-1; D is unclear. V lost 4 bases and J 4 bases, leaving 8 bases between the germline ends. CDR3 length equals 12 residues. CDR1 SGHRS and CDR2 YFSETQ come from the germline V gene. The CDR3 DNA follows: TGCGCCAGCAGCGCGGGGATCACTGAAGCTTTCTTT. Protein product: CASSAGITEAFF.

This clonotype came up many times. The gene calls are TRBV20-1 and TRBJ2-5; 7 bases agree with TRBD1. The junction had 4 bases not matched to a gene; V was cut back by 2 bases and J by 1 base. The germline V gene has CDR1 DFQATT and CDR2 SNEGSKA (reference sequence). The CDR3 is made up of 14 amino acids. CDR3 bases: TGCAGTGCTAGACCCTGGACAGGCCAAGAGACCCAGTACTTC. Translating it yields CSARPWTGQETQYF.

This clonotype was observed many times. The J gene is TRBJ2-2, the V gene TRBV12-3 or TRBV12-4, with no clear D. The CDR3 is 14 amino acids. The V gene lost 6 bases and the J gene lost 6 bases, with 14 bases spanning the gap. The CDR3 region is CASSPTPVPGELFF. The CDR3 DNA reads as TGTGCCAGCAGCCCCACACCGGTACCCGGGGAGCTGTTTTTT.

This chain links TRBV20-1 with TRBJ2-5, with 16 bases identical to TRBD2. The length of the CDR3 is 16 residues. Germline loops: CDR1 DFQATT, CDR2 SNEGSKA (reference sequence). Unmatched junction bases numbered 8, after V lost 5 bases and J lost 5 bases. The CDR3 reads CSAELGLAGGLETQYF. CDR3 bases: TGCAGTGCTGAACTGGGACTAGCGGGGGGGCTGGAGACCCAGTACTTC.

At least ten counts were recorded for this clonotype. Here the CDR3 reads CASNVQGRETQYF. CDR3 nucleotide sequence: TGTGCCAGCAACGTACAGGGTCGAGAGACCCAGTACTTC. This chain uses TRBV28 with TRBJ2-5; the D gene is possibly TRBD1 (6 bases). V gave up 7 bases and J gave up 4 bases, with 13 bases separating them. Germline V gene data show CDR1 as MDHEN and CDR2 as SYDVKM. The length of the CDR3 is 13 residues.

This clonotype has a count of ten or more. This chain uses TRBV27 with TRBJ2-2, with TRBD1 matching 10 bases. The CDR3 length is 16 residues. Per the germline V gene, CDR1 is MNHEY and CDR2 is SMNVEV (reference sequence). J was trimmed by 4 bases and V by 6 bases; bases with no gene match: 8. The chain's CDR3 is CASSHPRTGGTGELFF. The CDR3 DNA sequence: TGTGCCAGCAGCCACCCCCGGACAGGGGGCACCGGGGAGCTGTTTTTT.